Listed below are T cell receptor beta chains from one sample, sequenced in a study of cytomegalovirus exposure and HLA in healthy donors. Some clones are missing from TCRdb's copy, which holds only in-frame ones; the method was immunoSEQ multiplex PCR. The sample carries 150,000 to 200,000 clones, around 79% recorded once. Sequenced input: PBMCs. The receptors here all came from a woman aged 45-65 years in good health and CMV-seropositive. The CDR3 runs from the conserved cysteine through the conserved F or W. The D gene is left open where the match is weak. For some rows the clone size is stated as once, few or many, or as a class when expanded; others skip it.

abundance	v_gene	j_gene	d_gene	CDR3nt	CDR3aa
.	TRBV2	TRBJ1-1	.	TGTGCCAGCAGTGTTAGTGGACATATGAACACTGAAGCTTTCTTT	CASSVSGHMNTEAFF
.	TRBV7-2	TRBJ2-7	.	TGTGCCAGCAGCTTAGGACAGGAACCCTACGAGCAGTACTTC	CASSLGQEPYEQYF
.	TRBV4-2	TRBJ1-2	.	TGTGCCAGCAGCCAAGCTTCAGGGATCGACTATGGCTACACCTTC	CASSQASGIDYGYTF
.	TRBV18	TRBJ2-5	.	TGTGCCAGCTCACCGGGCCGTGAGACCCAGTACTTC	CASSPGRETQYF
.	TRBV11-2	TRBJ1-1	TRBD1	TGTGCCAGCAGCTTATACAGGGGGACTGAAGCTTTCTTT	CASSLYRGTEAFF
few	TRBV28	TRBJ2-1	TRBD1	TGTGCCAGCAGCCCAACAGGGGGCTACTACAATGAGCAGTTCTTC	CASSPTGGYYNEQFF
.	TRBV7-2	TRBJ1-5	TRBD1	TGTGCCAGCAGCTTTGACAGGGGCAATCAGCCCCAGCATTTT	CASSFDRGNQPQHF
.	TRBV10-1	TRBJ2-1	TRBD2	TGCGCCACCAGCCCTAGCGGGAGTTTGTATGAGCAGTTCTTC	CATSPSGSLYEQFF
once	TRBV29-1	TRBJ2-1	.	TGCAGCGTTGACCCGGTCGAAGTTGAGCAGTTCTTC	CSVDPVEVEQFF
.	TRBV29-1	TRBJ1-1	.	TGCAGCGCCATCGGGGGTCGGGAAGCTTTCTTT	CSAIGGREAFF
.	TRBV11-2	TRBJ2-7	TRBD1	TGTGCAACAACCCGGGACAGGGTGGACTACGAGCAGTACTTC	CATTRDRVDYEQYF
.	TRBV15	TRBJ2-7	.	TGTGCCACCAGCAGGGACAAGCTCTACGAGCAGTACTTC	CATSRDKLYEQYF
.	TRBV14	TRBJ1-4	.	TGTGCCAGCACCGCCCCCTATCCTACAACTAATGAAAAACTGTTTTTT	CASTAPYPTTNEKLFF
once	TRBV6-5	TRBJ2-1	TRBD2	TGTGCCAGCAGTTATGAGGGTAGCGGGCGGTACAATGAGCAGTTCTTC	CASSYEGSGRYNEQFF
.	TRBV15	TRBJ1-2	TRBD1	TGTGCCACCACCTTGTTTGGACAGGGAACATCCTATGGCTACACCTTC	CATTLFGQGTSYGYTF
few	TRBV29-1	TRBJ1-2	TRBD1	TGCAGCGTCGGGACAGGGGGCTATGGCTACACCTTC	CSVGTGGYGYTF
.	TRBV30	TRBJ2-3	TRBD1	TGTGCCTGGTCTGGACAGGGAGTTTATACGCAGTATTTT	CAWSGQGVYTQYF
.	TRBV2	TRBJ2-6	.	TGTGCCAGCAGTGCAAACACACCTGGGGCCAACGTCCTGACTTTC	CASSANTPGANVLTF
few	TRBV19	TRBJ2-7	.	TGTGCCAGTAGTATAGATGTGGGGCCTTCCTACGAGCAGTACTTC	CASSIDVGPSYEQYF
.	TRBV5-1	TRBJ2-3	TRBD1	TGCGCCAGCAGCTGGGGGACAGGGGGCCAGGATACGCAGTATTTT	CASSWGTGGQDTQYF
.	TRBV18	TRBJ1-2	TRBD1	TGTGCCAGCTCACCGCAGGGGGTAAACTATGGCTACACCTTC	CASSPQGVNYGYTF
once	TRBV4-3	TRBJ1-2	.	TGCGCCAGCAGCCAAGATGGGGGGGATGGCTACACCTTC	CASSQDGGDGYTF
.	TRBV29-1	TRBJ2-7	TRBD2	TGCAGCGTCGATAGCGGGGGTTTGGACGAGCAGTACTTC	CSVDSGGLDEQYF
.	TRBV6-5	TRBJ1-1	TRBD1	TGTGCCAGCAGCCGGACAGGGGCCGCGAACACTGAAGCTTTCTTT	CASSRTGAANTEAFF
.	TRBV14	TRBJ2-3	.	TGTGCCAGCAGCCCCGACGCAGGGGTTACGCAGTATTTT	CASSPDAGVTQYF
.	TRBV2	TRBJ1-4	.	TGTGCCAGCAGTGAAGTTGGTAGCGGTGAAAAACTGTTTTTT	CASSEVGSGEKLFF
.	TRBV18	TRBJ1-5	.	TGTGCCAGCTCACCGACAGGAGATAGCAATCAGCCCCAGCATTTT	CASSPTGDSNQPQHF
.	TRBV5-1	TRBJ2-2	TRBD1	TGCGCCAGCAGGGGAACAGGGGGCGTCGGCACCGGGGAGCTGTTTTTT	CASRGTGGVGTGELFF
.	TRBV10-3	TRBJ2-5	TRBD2	TGTGCCATCAGTGACCCCGGACTAGCGGGGGGTCGAGAGACCCAGTACTTC	CAISDPGLAGGRETQYF
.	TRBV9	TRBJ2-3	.	TGTGCCAGCAGCCATAGCCCTCCAGATACGCAGTATTTT	CASSHSPPDTQYF
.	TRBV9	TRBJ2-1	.	TGTGCCAGCAGCGCCTTGTTGGGGCCCCTCAGTGAGCAGTTCTTC	CASSALLGPLSEQFF
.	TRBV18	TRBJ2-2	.	TGTGCCAGCTCGGCACAGTTGAACACCGGGGAGCTGTTTTTT	CASSAQLNTGELFF
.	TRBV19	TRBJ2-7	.	TGTGCCAGTGCCGCGAGATCAGGGGCTACCCGAATATACGAGCAGTACTTC	CASAARSGATRIYEQYF
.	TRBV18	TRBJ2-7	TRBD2	TGTGCCAGCTCACCCCCGGGAGGCGACGAGCAGTACTTC	CASSPPGGDEQYF
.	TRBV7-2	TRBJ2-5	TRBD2	TGTGCCAGCAGCTTATGGGTTAGCGGGGGGGCGGGGGAGACCCAGTACTTC	CASSLWVSGGAGETQYF
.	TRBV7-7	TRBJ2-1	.	TGTGCTAGCAGCCCAAATAGCGCGTACAATGAGCAGTTCTTC	CASSPNSAYNEQFF
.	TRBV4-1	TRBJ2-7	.	TGCGCCAGCAGCCAAGGACCGATCGGGGGGCAGGCCTACGAGCAGTACTTC	CASSQGPIGGQAYEQYF
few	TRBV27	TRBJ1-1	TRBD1	TGTGCCAGCAGCCTGAGAGGGGGCTTGGACACTGAAGCTTTCTTT	CASSLRGGLDTEAFF
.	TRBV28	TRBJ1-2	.	TGTGCCAGCAGTTTATCGACAGCAAACTATGGCTACACCTTC	CASSLSTANYGYTF
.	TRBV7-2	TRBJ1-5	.	TGTGCCAGCAGCTTCTTCAGGGATCAGCCCCAGCATTTT	CASSFFRDQPQHF
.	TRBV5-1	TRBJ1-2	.	TGCGCCAGCAGCTTGATGGCAAACTATGGCTACACCTTC	CASSLMANYGYTF
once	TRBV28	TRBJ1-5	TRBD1	TGTGCCAGCAGTCCCGGAGGGCAGGGGGCATTTCAGCCCCAGCATTTT	CASSPGGQGAFQPQHF
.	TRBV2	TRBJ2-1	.	TGTGCCAGCGTGGGTGGGGGGAGCCCTTACAATGAGCAGTTCTTC	CASVGGGSPYNEQFF
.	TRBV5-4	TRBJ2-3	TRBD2	TGTGCCAGCAGCTCCCAGTTAGCGGGGACCACAGATACGCAGTATTTT	CASSSQLAGTTDTQYF
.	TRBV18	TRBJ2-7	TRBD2	TGTGCCAGCTCACCAGCGGCGGGGGGGGCCTACGAGCAGTACTTC	CASSPAAGGAYEQYF
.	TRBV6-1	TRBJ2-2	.	TGTGCCAGCAGTGAATTGGCGGCGGAGCTGTTTTTT	CASSELAAELFF
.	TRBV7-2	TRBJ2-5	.	TGTGCCAGCAGCCTGGCAGGGAAAGAGACCCAGTACTTC	CASSLAGKETQYF
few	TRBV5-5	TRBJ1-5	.	TGTGCCAGCAGCTTGGACGGTGGGGACTATCAGCCCCAGCATTTT	CASSLDGGDYQPQHF
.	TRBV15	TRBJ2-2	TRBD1	TGTGCCACCAGCAGACCGGACAGGGGTGGAACCGGGGAGCTGTTTTTT	CATSRPDRGGTGELFF